Described below is a single TCR beta chain sequence and its context. Its antigen is as yet unknown. This record belongs to a study of shared clonotypes between healthy human individuals. Study context: Three plates each covered CD4 naive and memory; CD8 naive two, CD8 memory one. Study-level results: The study drew on few donors, limiting represented genetic and exposure-history diversity.

The test was conducted at deep level. Every subset's genomic DNA went evenly onto several immunoSEQ plates. Generated by immunoSEQ multiplex PCR, the TCRdb table keeps only in-frame clones and is missing some. The top ten clones hold around 0.4% of a sample with about 2.3 million clones, around 90% of them seen once. CDR1 is MNHEY and CDR2 is SVGAGI in the germline V gene. The CDR3 has 14 amino acids. Losses at the gene ends were 4 bases for V and 9 bases for J; bases not matched to a gene: 6. The sequenced material came from naive CD4+ T cells from PBMCs. Subset meaning: CD45RA+ positively selected. This TCR derives from a man between 18 and 35 years old in good health. Some clones in this sample may be carry-over from other donors' samples. This chain joins TRBV6-5 and TRBJ1-5, with 10 bases identical to TRBD1. The CDR3 DNA is TGTGCCAGCAGTTCGACAGGGGGCGGTGTGCCCCAGCATTTT. This translates into CASSSTGGGVPQHF.